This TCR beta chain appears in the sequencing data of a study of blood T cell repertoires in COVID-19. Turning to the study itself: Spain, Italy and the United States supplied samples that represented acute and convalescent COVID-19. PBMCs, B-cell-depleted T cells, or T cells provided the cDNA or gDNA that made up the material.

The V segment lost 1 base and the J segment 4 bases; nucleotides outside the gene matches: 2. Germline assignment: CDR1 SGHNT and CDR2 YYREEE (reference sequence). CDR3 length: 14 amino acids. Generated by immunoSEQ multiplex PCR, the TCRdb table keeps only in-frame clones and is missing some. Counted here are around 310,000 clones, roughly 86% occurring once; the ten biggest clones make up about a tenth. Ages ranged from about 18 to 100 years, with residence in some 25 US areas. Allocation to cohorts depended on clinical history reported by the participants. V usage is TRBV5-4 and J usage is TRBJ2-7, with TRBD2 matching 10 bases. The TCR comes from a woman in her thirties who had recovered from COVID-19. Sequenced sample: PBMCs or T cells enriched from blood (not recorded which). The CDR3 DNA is TGTGCCAGCAGCTTGACTAGCGGGACATACGAGCAGTACTTC. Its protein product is CASSLTSGTYEQYF.